These 17 T cell receptor beta chains were all obtained from the same sample, sequenced in a study of blood T cell repertoires in COVID-19 (dated by TCRdb to about 2020). Library preparation employed the immunoSEQ multiplex PCR assay. In TCRdb, the immuneACCESS table is reduced to in-frame sequences with V and J assigned. These tables do not hold every clone; where another copy was compared, an unresolved V gene accounts for under half, and the others remain unexplained. In all, the sample holds approximately 130,000 clones, and 55% to 70% of those were seen once. The ten largest account for about 2.2% of the sample. The sample consisted of peripheral blood. The receptor set was obtained from an older woman with acute or convalescent COVID-19.

CDR3 sequence (DNA): TGTGCCAGCAGTAGGGGACAGGGGGTAACAGATACGCAGTATTTT. It codes for CASSRGQGVTDTQYF. The chain combines TRBV6-5 with TRBJ2-3; 11 bases map to TRBD1. CDR3 length: 15 amino acids. V lost 5 bases and J lost 3; bases outside the gene matches: 4. Germline V gives CDR1 MNHEY, CDR2 SVGAGI.

In DNA form, the CDR3 reads TGTGCCAGTACAGGGGAAAGGGCAGGGGAGGGTCAGCCCCAGCATTTT. Amino acid sequence: CASTGERAGEGQPQHF. The chain is built from TRBV19 and TRBJ1-5, with a possible D match to TRBD1 (6 bases). Trimming pared 7 bases from V and 6 bases from J, leaving 22 bases between. Germline V gene sequence: CDR1 LNHDA, CDR2 SQIVND (reference sequence). The CDR3 is made up of 16 amino acids.

This clone was seen a few times. The genes are TRBV6-5 and TRBJ2-2, with a tentative D call TRBD2 (6 bases). The CDR3 covers 15 residues. With 0 bases removed from V and 6 bases from J, the gap between germline ends came to 11 bases. Germline V lookup: CDR1 MNHEY, CDR2 SVGAGI. The CDR3 DNA reads as TGTGCCAGCAGTTACTCGTGGGGGGATTCCGGGGAGCTGTTTTTT. Amino acids: CASSYSWGDSGELFF.

This clone was counted once. The chain joins TRBV24-1 to TRBJ2-7; 9 bases match TRBD1. Germline lookup yields CDR1 KGHDR and CDR2 SFDVKD. V was clipped by 9 bases and J by 5 bases; unmatched bases: 7. This CDR3 has 13 residues. The CDR3 region has the DNA TGTGCCACCCAGGGACAGGGTAGGAACGAGCAGTACTTC. It yields the protein CATQGQGRNEQYF.

The rearrangement links TRBV19 to TRBJ2-7, with a weak D call TRBD1 (6 bases). V lost 0 bases and J lost 3, with 12 bases in between. The germline V gene has CDR1 LNHDA and CDR2 SQIVND (reference sequence). This CDR3 is 15 amino acids long. This chain's CDR3 is CASSIDLARGYEQYF. DNA for the CDR3: TGTGCCAGTAGTATAGATCTCGCCAGGGGCTACGAGCAGTACTTC. Full variable domain (missing parts from reference TRBV19 and TRBJ2-7): DGGITQSPKYLFRKEGQNVTLSCEQNLNHDAMYWYRQDPGQGLRLIYYSQIVNDFQKGDIAEGYSVSREKKESFPLTVTSAQKNPTAFYLCASSIDLARGYEQYFGPGTRLTVT.

The rearrangement uses TRBV19 and TRBJ1-1; D gene unclear. The germline V and J ends were trimmed by 10 bases and 0 bases, with 12 bases remaining between them. The CDR3 contains 13 residues. Germline loops: CDR1 LNHDA, CDR2 SQIVND (reference sequence). CDR3 sequence reads: CATWGGMNTEAFF. CDR3 nucleotide sequence: TGTGCCACCTGGGGAGGCATGAACACTGAAGCTTTCTTT.

This chain joins TRBV27 and TRBJ1-5; D is ambiguous. This CDR3 has 15 residues. With 0 bases removed from V and 2 bases from J, the gap between germline ends came to 8 bases. CDR1 and CDR2 (germline): MNHEY, SMNVEV (reference sequence). The CDR3 region is CASSLSPSGNQPQHF. The DNA for the CDR3 is TGTGCCAGCAGTTTATCTCCTTCAGGCAATCAGCCCCAGCATTTT.

V usage is TRBV5-1 and J usage is TRBJ1-1; D unclear. The CDR3 length is 14 residues. The V gene lost 0 bases and the J gene lost 3 bases, with 9 bases spanning the gap. Per the germline V gene, CDR1 is SGHRS and CDR2 is YFSETQ. In DNA, the CDR3 is TGCGCCAGCAGCTTGGACCTTGAGGACACTGAAGCTTTCTTT. This gives the protein CASSLDLEDTEAFF.

In DNA, the CDR3 is TGTGCCACCAGCAGAGTGGGAGGAACTAATGAAAAACTGTTTTTT. Encoded protein: CATSRVGGTNEKLFF. This chain connects TRBV15 to TRBJ1-4; D is unclear. The V gene lost 1 base and the J gene lost 1 base, with 7 bases spanning the gap. From germline, CDR1 is LNHNV and CDR2 YYDKDF (reference sequence). The CDR3 consists of 15 residues.

This clone has ten or more counts. This chain uses TRBV13 with TRBJ2-2; 7 nucleotides match TRBD1. V shed 2 bases and J 6 bases; nucleotides not matched to a gene: 9. This CDR3 is built from 16 residues. Germline lookup yields CDR1 PRHDT and CDR2 FYEKMQ (reference sequence). The CDR3 here is CASSLKGRQGPGELFF. Written as DNA, the CDR3 is TGTGCCAGCAGCTTAAAGGGTAGACAGGGCCCCGGGGAGCTGTTTTTT.

This clone was observed a few times. The chain employs TRBV7-2 and TRBJ2-2, with 7 nucleotides matching TRBD2. V gave up 1 base and J gave up 9 bases; unmatched junction bases: 5. CDR3 length: 14 residues. CDR1 is SGHTA and CDR2 is FQGNSA in the germline V gene. CDR3 loop: CASSLGTRRWELFF. In nucleotides, the CDR3 is TGTGCCAGCAGCTTAGGGACTAGGCGGTGGGAGCTGTTTTTT.

The chain recombines TRBV4-1 with TRBJ1-2, with 7 bases aligning to TRBD1. The junction had 8 bases not matched to a gene; V was cut back by 0 bases and J by 4 bases. This CDR3 is 16 amino acids long. CDR1 is MGHRA, CDR2 YSYEKL, per germline. CDR3 sequence: CASSQDWRDSLYGYTF. In nucleotides, the CDR3 is TGCGCCAGCAGCCAAGATTGGCGGGACAGCCTCTATGGCTACACCTTC.

This clone was recorded only once. This sequence joins TRBV5-1 and TRBJ2-7; the match to TRBD2 covers 14 bases. The junction had 7 bases not matched to a gene; V was cut back by 4 bases and J by 7 bases. Germline assignment: CDR1 SGHRS and CDR2 YFSETQ. The CDR3 extends over 15 amino acids. The CDR3 bases are TGCGCCAGCAGCCTAAGGACTAGCGGGGGGAGGGAGCAGTACTTC. This sequence encodes CASSLRTSGGREQYF.

Comments on this clone: Other DNA sequences within the sample encode an identical CDR3. The chain joins TRBV15 to TRBJ2-5; TRBD1 might be the D (5 bases). V dropped 1 base and J dropped 5 bases, with 5 bases sitting between them. CDR1 is LNHNV and CDR2 is YYDKDF in the germline V gene (reference sequence). The CDR3 totals 12 residues. CDR3 DNA: TGTGCCACCAGCAGAGGGGGCGAGACCCAGTACTTC. It codes for CATSRGGETQYF.

This chain joins TRBV18 and TRBJ1-1; D ambiguous. Germline values: CDR1 KGHSH, CDR2 LQKENI. The CDR3 covers 13 residues. V dropped 8 bases and J dropped 5 bases, with 15 bases sitting between them. CDR3 amino acids: CASPSESGTEAFF. DNA for the CDR3: TGTGCCAGCCCATCCGAGTCGGGGACTGAAGCTTTCTTT.

This rearrangement joins TRBV24-1 to TRBJ2-7; 9 positions match TRBD1. V was clipped by 2 bases and J by 4 bases; unmatched bases: 8. Germline CDR1 reads KGHDR; CDR2 reads SFDVKD. This CDR3 region has 16 residues. In DNA, the CDR3 is TGTGCCACCAGTGATTATGAGACAGGGGGAAGATACGAGCAGTACTTC. This gives the protein CATSDYETGGRYEQYF.

The rearrangement links TRBV5-1 to TRBJ2-2; no clear D gene. The CDR3 covers 14 residues. Germline values: CDR1 SGHRS, CDR2 YFSETQ. Trimming shortened V by 4 bases and J by 0 bases, and 7 bases separated the two germline ends. The CDR3 reads CASSETANTGELFF. In DNA, the CDR3 is TGCGCCAGCAGCGAGACTGCGAACACCGGGGAGCTGTTTTTT.